A single T cell receptor (beta chain) is shown here with its context. The antigen is not known. These data are taken from a study of shared clonotypes between healthy human individuals. Whole-study results and caveats: Naive CD4 clonotypes were shared across a few donors at about 5%.

Here immunoSEQ multiplex PCR was the method, and the copy in TCRdb shows in-frame clones only, minus some. The data contain about 1 million clones, approximately 76% of them singletons. Germline V gene lookup returns CDR1 DFQATT and CDR2 SNEGSKA (reference sequence). The ends lost 3 bases at V and 8 bases at J; junction bases unmatched: 0. The CDR3 covers 11 residues. This receptor was taken from a man younger than 30 in good health. This chain links TRBV20-1 with TRBJ2-4, with 8 bases identical to TRBD1. The sample taken for sequencing was memory CD4+ T cells sorted from blood. Subset here: CD45RA-negative fraction. CDR3 bases: TGCAGTGCTAGGACAGGGGACATTCAGTACTTC. Translated: CSARTGDIQYF.